The clone carrying this TCR beta chain was observed many times. The data originate from a study of T cells after yellow fever vaccination. The study made its TCR cDNA through 5'RACE template switching. That step introduced a universal primer site along with UMIs. TCRdb fed the 5' RACE reads into MiXCR, producing one record per CDR3 protein. The repertoire holds over 110,000 distinct CDR3 sequences, with roughly 8.2% as singletons. From germline, CDR1 is SGHTA and CDR2 FQGNSA. The V and J ends lost 4 bases and 5 bases respectively, with 12 bases between them. The CDR3 covers 14 residues. The chain has TRBV7-2 and TRBJ2-1; D is perhaps TRBD1 (6 bases). This TCR derives from a man aged 25-45 years who received the YFV17D yellow fever vaccine. The source material was CD4+ T cells sorted from PBMCs, sampled 5 days after the yellow fever booster vaccination. CDR3 sequence: CASSSSGADNEQFF. For the CDR3, the DNA is TGTGCCAGCAGCTCATCAGGGGCCGACAATGAGCAGTTCTTC.